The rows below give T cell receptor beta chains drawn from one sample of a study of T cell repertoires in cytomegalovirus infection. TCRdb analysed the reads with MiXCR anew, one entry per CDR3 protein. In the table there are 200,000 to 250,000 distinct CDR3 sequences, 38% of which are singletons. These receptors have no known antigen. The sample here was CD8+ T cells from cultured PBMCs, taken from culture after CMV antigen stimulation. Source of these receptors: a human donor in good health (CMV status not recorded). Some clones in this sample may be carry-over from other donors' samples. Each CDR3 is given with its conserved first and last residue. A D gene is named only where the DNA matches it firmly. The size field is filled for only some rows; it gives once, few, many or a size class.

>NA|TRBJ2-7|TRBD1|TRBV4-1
CASSRADRGAYEQYF
TGCGCCAGCAGCCGAGCGGACAGGGGCGCCTACGAGCAGTACTTC
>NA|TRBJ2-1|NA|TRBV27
CASSAYRNEQFF
TGTGCCAGCAGTGCCTACCGAAATGAGCAGTTCTTC
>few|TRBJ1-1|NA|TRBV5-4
CASSLALPGIITEAFF
TGTGCCAGCAGCCTCGCCCTTCCAGGAATTATAACTGAAGCTTTCTTT
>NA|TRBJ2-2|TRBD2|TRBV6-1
CASSEAGGLVTGELFF
TGTGCCAGCAGTGAGGCGGGAGGGTTGGTCACCGGGGAGCTGTTTTTT
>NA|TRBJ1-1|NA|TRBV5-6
CASSALGEGYTEAFF
TGTGCCAGCAGCGCGCTGGGGGAAGGGTACACTGAAGCTTTCTTT
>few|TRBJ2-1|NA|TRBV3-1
CASSQDRSSYNEQFF
TGTGCCAGCAGCCAAGATCGAAGCTCCTACAATGAGCAGTTCTTC
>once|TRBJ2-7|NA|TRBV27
CASSLSAGRNEQYF
TGTGCCAGCAGTTTATCGGCGGGTCGGAACGAGCAGTACTTC
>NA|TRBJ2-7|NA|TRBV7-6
CASSLVSGEGEQYF
TGTGCCAGCAGCTTAGTGTCAGGGGAAGGCGAGCAGTACTTC
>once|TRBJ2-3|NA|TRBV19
CASTDRASVVTDTQYF
TGTGCCAGTACCGATCGGGCCTCGGTGGTCACAGATACGCAGTATTTT
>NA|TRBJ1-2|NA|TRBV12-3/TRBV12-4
CASSTTDGGLIDYGYTF
TGTGCCAGCAGTACAACGGACGGCGGGTTAATAGACTATGGCTACACCTTC
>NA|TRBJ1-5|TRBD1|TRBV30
CAWGTGGYGQPQHF
TGTGCCTGGGGTACAGGGGGCTATGGTCAGCCCCAGCATTTT
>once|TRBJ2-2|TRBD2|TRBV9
CASSLNPGLASSGELFF
TGTGCCAGCAGCTTAAACCCGGGACTAGCTTCCTCCGGGGAGCTGTTTTTT
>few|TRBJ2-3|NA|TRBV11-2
CASSLQGPPWTDTQYF
TGTGCCAGCAGCTTACAGGGGCCCCCCTGGACAGATACGCAGTATTTT
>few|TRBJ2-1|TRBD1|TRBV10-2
CASSASQPWTGDNEQFF
TGCGCCAGCAGCGCCTCCCAACCCTGGACAGGGGACAATGAGCAGTTCTTC
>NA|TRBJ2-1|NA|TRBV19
CASSKAPLHNEQFF
TGTGCCAGTAGTAAGGCTCCCCTGCACAATGAGCAGTTCTTC
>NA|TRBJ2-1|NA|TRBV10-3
CAIRTRVEYNEQFF
TGTGCCATCAGGACCCGGGTTGAGTACAATGAGCAGTTCTTC
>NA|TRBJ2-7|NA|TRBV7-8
CASSFAPGSYEQYF
TGTGCCAGCAGCTTTGCACCGGGTTCCTACGAGCAGTACTTC
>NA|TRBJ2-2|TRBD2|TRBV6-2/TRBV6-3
CASLAGDGELFF
TGTGCCAGTCTAGCGGGAGACGGGGAGCTGTTTTTT
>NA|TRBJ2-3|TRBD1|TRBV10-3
CAISESTGGEGDTQYF
TGTGCCATCAGTGAGTCCACAGGGGGAGAAGGGGATACGCAGTATTTT
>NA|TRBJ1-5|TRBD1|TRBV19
CASNTGGVSNQPQHF
TGTGCCAGTAATACAGGGGGCGTCAGCAATCAGCCCCAGCATTTT
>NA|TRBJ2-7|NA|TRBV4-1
CASSQNGMSTDPASYEQYF
TGCGCCAGCAGCCAAAATGGGATGTCGACGGACCCTGCTTCCTACGAGCAGTACTTC
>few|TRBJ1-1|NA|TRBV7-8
CASSLWAIPNTEAFF
TGTGCCAGCAGCTTATGGGCGATTCCGAACACTGAAGCTTTCTTT
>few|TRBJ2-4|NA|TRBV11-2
CASSLGGGGGNIQYF
TGTGCCAGCAGCTTAGGTGGGGGCGGGGGAAACATTCAGTACTTC
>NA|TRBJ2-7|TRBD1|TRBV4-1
CASSQAGQGSYEQYF
TGCGCCAGCAGCCAAGCGGGACAGGGGTCCTACGAGCAGTACTTC
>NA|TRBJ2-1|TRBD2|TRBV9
CASSVEEREGVGEQFF
TGTGCCAGCAGCGTAGAAGAGCGGGAGGGGGTAGGTGAGCAGTTCTTC
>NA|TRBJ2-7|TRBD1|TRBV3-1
CASSQTGQRFYEQYF
TGTGCCAGCAGCCAAACGGGACAGCGTTTCTACGAGCAGTACTTC
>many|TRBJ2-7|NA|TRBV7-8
CASSLIRAELHSYEQYF
TGTGCCAGCAGCTTAATAAGGGCCGAACTCCACTCCTACGAGCAGTACTTC
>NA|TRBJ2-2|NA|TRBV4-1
CASSHPRELELFF
TGCGCCAGCAGCCACCCCCGGGAGTTGGAGCTGTTTTTT
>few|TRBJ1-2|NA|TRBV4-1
CASSQVGPGSRSYTF
TGCGCCAGCAGCCAAGTAGGTCCGGGGAGCCGGAGTTACACCTTC